These 27 T cell receptor beta chains were sequenced from one sample in a study of blood T cell repertoires in COVID-19. Produced via immunoSEQ multiplex PCR; TCRdb's table is partial and in-frame only. The sample contains roughly 18,000 clones, 80% to 90% of which appear only once. Sequencing was carried out using peripheral blood. These TCRs come from a woman aged 60-75 years with active COVID-19.

J is TRBJ1-2 and V is TRBV5-4; D might be TRBD1 (6 bases). Germline V CDR1 and CDR2: SGHNT, YYREEE (reference sequence). The length of the CDR3 is 16 residues. V lost 4 bases, J lost 1 base, and 17 bases lay in between. CDR3 DNA: TGTGCCAGCAGCGCGCAGGGGTGGAACCTTAACTATGGCTACACCTTC. It is translated as CASSAQGWNLNYGYTF.

The rearrangement links TRBV12-5 to TRBJ2-2; D remains ambiguous. The CDR3 has 12 amino acids. Per germline, CDR1 LGHNT and CDR2 FRNRAP. Trimming removed 6 bases from V and 5 bases from J, with 7 bases in between. The CDR3 loop is CASGRQTGELFF. In nucleotides, the CDR3 is TGTGCTAGTGGGCGGCAGACCGGGGAGCTGTTTTTT. The variable domain in full, with the rest retrieved from reference TRBV12-5 and TRBJ2-2, is DARVTQTPRHKVTEMGQEVTMRCQPILGHNTVFWYRQTMMQGLELLAYFRNRAPLDDSGMPKDRFSAEMPDATLATLKIQPSEPRDSAVYFCASGRQTGELFFGEGSRLTVL.

V usage is TRBV12-3 or TRBV12-4 and J usage is TRBJ1-1; D may be TRBD1 (5 bases). CDR3 length: 13 residues. Trimming cost V 6 bases and J 4 bases, with 12 bases left between them. The CDR3 DNA sequence: TGTGCCAGCAGCCTTCAGGGCGGCACTGAAGCTTTCTTT. Its protein is CASSLQGGTEAFF.

This sequence joins TRBV7-9 and TRBJ1-1; 11 bases fit TRBD1. The germline V gene encodes CDR1 SEHNR and CDR2 FQNEAQ (reference sequence). V dropped 5 bases and J dropped 5; count of bases not matched to a gene: 7. The CDR3 is made up of 15 amino acids. The chain's CDR3 is CASSPPGTGGTEAFF. CDR3 coding DNA: TGTGCCAGCAGCCCTCCCGGGACAGGGGGTACTGAAGCTTTCTTT.

V usage is TRBV19 and J usage is TRBJ1-5; D gene ambiguous. The CDR3 has 15 amino acids. Germline CDR1 LNHDA, CDR2 SQIVND (reference sequence). V lost 7 bases and J 2 bases, leaving 15 bases between the germline ends. As DNA, the CDR3 is TGTGCCAGTATGGTTACCGGTGGTGGCAATCAGCCCCAGCATTTT. This encodes CASMVTGGGNQPQHF.

The chain uses TRBV2 and TRBJ2-1, with 11 bases identical to TRBD2. The CDR3 has 16 amino acids. The V gene's germline CDR1 is SNHLY and CDR2 FYNNEI. The V and J ends lost 4 bases and 6 bases, in that order; junction bases with no gene match: 8. CDR3: CASSALAGAGLNEQFF. The CDR3, as DNA: TGTGCCAGCAGTGCACTAGCGGGGGCCGGACTCAATGAGCAGTTCTTC.

This rearrangement joins TRBV7-9 to TRBJ2-3; TRBD1 is a possible D gene (7 bases). The CDR3 contains 17 residues. The V gene's germline CDR1 is SEHNR and CDR2 FQNEAQ (reference sequence). Trimming removed 0 bases from V and 6 bases from J, with 19 bases in between. The CDR3 here is CASSLAQAGGMVDTQYF. The DNA of the CDR3 is TGTGCCAGCAGCTTAGCGCAAGCAGGGGGGATGGTGGATACGCAGTATTTT.

The rearrangement uses TRBV10-1 and TRBJ2-1, with D maybe TRBD2 (5 bases). CDR3 length: 16 residues. Trimming pared 3 bases from V and 4 bases from J, leaving 16 bases between. Germline lookup yields CDR1 WNHNN and CDR2 SYGVQD (reference sequence). Here the CDR3 DNA reads TGCGCCAGCAGTGATGGGCAACAGAGACTATACAATGAGCAGTTCTTC. This codes for CASSDGQQRLYNEQFF.

The chain employs TRBV7-9 and TRBJ2-2; no clear D. Trimming took off 1 base at V and 5 bases at J, with 5 bases between the two ends. Germline V gene data show CDR1 as SEHNR and CDR2 as FQNEAQ (reference sequence). This CDR3 has 13 residues. The CDR3 nucleotides are TGTGCCAGCAGCTTAGTGAGGACCGGGGAGCTGTTTTTT. It codes for CASSLVRTGELFF.

The rearrangement uses TRBV15 and TRBJ1-2; perhaps TRBD1 as D (6 bases). Per the germline V gene, CDR1 is LNHNV and CDR2 is YYDKDF (reference sequence). The CDR3 totals 16 residues. V lost 0 bases, J lost 4 bases, and 15 bases lay in between. CDR3 bases: TGTGCCACCAGCAGAGACCAGGCTAAAGGGGGCTATGGCTACACCTTC. This encodes CATSRDQAKGGYGYTF.

The chain recombines TRBV5-1 with TRBJ2-1; 10 bases are a match to TRBD1. V was clipped by 3 bases and J by 13 bases; unmatched bases: 10. This CDR3 has 14 amino acids. Germline V gene data show CDR1 as SGHRS and CDR2 as YFSETQ. The CDR3 DNA reads as TGCGCCAGCAGCTCTGGACAGGGGGGGTGGTCCCAGTTCTTC. This translates into CASSSGQGGWSQFF.

The chain carries TRBV11-2 and TRBJ2-7, with TRBD1 matching 9 bases. The junction had 12 bases not matched to a gene; V was cut back by 0 bases and J by 0 bases. The CDR3 runs 19 residues. Germline-derived CDR1 and CDR2 are SGHAT and FQNNGV. In DNA form, the CDR3 reads TGTGCCAGCAGCTTAGAAGGGACAGGGTTAATACGGCGCTCCTACGAGCAGTACTTC. Translated, it gives CASSLEGTGLIRRSYEQYF.

The table lists this clone with a few counts. This chain links TRBV24-1 with TRBJ1-2; D gene ambiguous. The ends were cut back, 4 bases at V and 9 bases at J, with 14 bases in the middle. Germline V gene data show CDR1 as KGHDR and CDR2 as SFDVKD. The CDR3 extends over 13 amino acids. Here the CDR3 reads CATSDPTGSRYTF. DNA of the CDR3: TGTGCCACCAGTGACCCTACCGGGAGTCGCTACACCTTC.

The chain is built from TRBV4-1 and TRBJ2-3; D is unresolved. The ends were cut back, 0 bases at V and 3 bases at J, with 7 bases in the middle. CDR1 and CDR2 from the germline V gene are MGHRA and YSYEKL. The CDR3 length is 14 residues. The CDR3 DNA reads as TGCGCCAGCAGCCAAGATGTTTTAACAGATACGCAGTATTTT. It yields the protein CASSQDVLTDTQYF.

This rearrangement joins TRBV5-8 to TRBJ1-5; possibly TRBD1 for D (6 bases). The V and J ends lost 1 base and 5 bases respectively, with 19 bases between them. Germline assignment: CDR1 SGHTS and CDR2 YDEGEE. The CDR3 is 17 residues long. CDR3 in amino acids: CASSLLAGAVRYQPQHF. The CDR3 DNA follows: TGTGCCAGCAGCTTGCTTGCGGGGGCGGTGAGATATCAGCCCCAGCATTTT.

The V call is TRBV6-1, the J call TRBJ1-2; D is unclear. The CDR3 spans 13 residues. Germline values: CDR1 MNHNS, CDR2 SASEGT. Between the trimmed V and J ends, which lost 6 bases and 1 base, there was a span of 9 bases. The CDR3 coding sequence is TGTGCCAGCAGCCTGAGGCTTAACTATGGCTACACCTTC. This translates into CASSLRLNYGYTF.

This rearrangement joins TRBV21-1 to TRBJ1-6; the D call TRBD1 from the table was never checked on the DNA. TRBV21-1 is tagged as a pseudogene. The CDR3 is 15 amino acids. CDR3 sequence: CASSPRDTYNSPLHF. The CDR3 DNA reads as TGTGCCAGCAGCCCAAGGGACACCTATAATTCACCCCTCCACTTT.

The chain joins TRBV3-1 (or the pseudogene TRBV3-2) to TRBJ2-3; TRBD1 agrees at 10 bases. The CDR3 has 13 amino acids. CDR1 LGHDT and CDR2 YNNKEL come from the germline V gene (reference sequence). The V segment lost 8 bases and the J segment 2 bases; nucleotides outside the gene matches: 1. DNA of the CDR3: TGTGCCAGCGGACAGGGGGACACAGATACGCAGTATTTT. Protein product: CASGQGDTDTQYF.

The V and J genes are TRBV3-1 (or the pseudogene TRBV3-2) and TRBJ1-2; perhaps TRBD1 as D (5 bases). Germline loops: CDR1 LGHDT, CDR2 YNNKEL (reference sequence). Trimming left V 4 bases short and J 2 bases short, with 11 bases between. CDR3 length: 14 residues. The CDR3 here is CASSPIRQNYGYTF. The CDR3 DNA follows: TGTGCCAGCAGCCCAATCCGACAGAACTATGGCTACACCTTC.

V gene TRBV6-5 combines with J gene TRBJ2-7; D call uncertain. Trimming cost V 2 bases and J 3 bases, with 8 bases left between them. The CDR3 spans 13 residues. Germline values: CDR1 MNHEY, CDR2 SVGAGI. The chain's CDR3 is CASSYGQVYEQYF. The CDR3 nucleotides are TGTGCCAGCAGTTACGGTCAGGTCTACGAGCAGTACTTC.

The rearrangement joins TRBV5-8 to TRBJ1-1, with unresolved D. Germline-derived CDR1 and CDR2 are SGHTS and YDEGEE. This CDR3 contains 12 residues. V dropped 4 bases and J dropped 8 bases, with 12 bases sitting between them. CDR3 sequence: CASSGWHLEAFF. The CDR3 bases are TGTGCCAGCAGCGGCTGGCATCTCGAAGCTTTCTTT.

The chain joins TRBV7-6 to TRBJ1-2; a possible D gene is TRBD1 (5 bases). Deletions cut 5 bases from V and 6 bases from J, with 28 bases between. This CDR3 contains 18 residues. CDR1 and CDR2 (germline): SGHVS, FNYEAQ. CDR3 bases: TGTGCCAGCAGCCCTTTAGAGCCCGGGGCAGGAGGGACTAATGGCTACACCTTC. Protein product: CASSPLEPGAGGTNGYTF.

The chain has TRBV10-3 and TRBJ1-3; 8 positions match TRBD1. Germline V gene sequence: CDR1 ENHRY, CDR2 SYGVKD. CDR3 length equals 15 residues. With 4 bases clipped from V and 1 base from J, the junction kept 3 bases outside the gene matches. CDR3 bases: TGTGCCATCAGTGGTACAGGGGGGTCTGGAAACACCATATATTTT. Amino acids: CAISGTGGSGNTIYF.

The chain couples TRBV19 to TRBJ1-3; D is unresolved. This CDR3 region has 14 residues. V lost 5 bases and J lost 0, with 8 bases in between. Germline V gives CDR1 LNHDA, CDR2 SQIVND (reference sequence). The CDR3 DNA sequence: TGTGCCAGTAGTTGGGGAGACTCTGGAAACACCATATATTTT. Protein: CASSWGDSGNTIYF.

This chain connects TRBV5-1 to TRBJ1-1; the D is unclear. The germline gives CDR1 SGHRS, CDR2 YFSETQ. The V gene lost 1 base and the J gene lost 4 bases, with 11 bases spanning the gap. CDR3 length: 14 residues. The CDR3 DNA reads TGCGCCAGCAGCTTGTCCCCGGGAGGCACTGAAGCTTTCTTT. Translated: CASSLSPGGTEAFF. Full variable domain (outside the CDR3, taken from reference TRBV5-1 and TRBJ1-1): KAGVTQTPRYLIKTRGQQVTLSCSPISGHRSVSWYQQTPGQGLQFLFEYFSETQRNKGNFPGRFSGRQFSNSRSEMNVSTLELGDSALYLCASSLSPGGTEAFFGQGTRLTVV.

This clone has only a few counts. The chain employs TRBV10-3 and TRBJ2-7; D may be TRBD2 (5 bases). This CDR3 region has 14 residues. Germline CDR1 is ENHRY and CDR2 is SYGVKD. V was shortened by 2 bases and J by 5 bases, with 13 bases between the two germline ends. CDR3: CAISETALVNEQYF. Written as DNA, the CDR3 is TGTGCCATCAGTGAGACTGCACTAGTTAACGAGCAGTACTTC.

The chain uses TRBV3-1 (or the pseudogene TRBV3-2) and TRBJ1-1; 11 bases map to TRBD1. CDR1 is LGHDT and CDR2 is YNNKEL in the germline V gene (reference sequence). The CDR3 extends over 18 amino acids. Trimming took 0 bases from V and 4 from J; bases not matched to a gene: 10. The CDR3 sequence: CASSQDVGTGGVVTEAFF. In nucleotides, the CDR3 is TGTGCCAGCAGCCAAGATGTTGGGACAGGGGGAGTTGTCACTGAAGCTTTCTTT.